The 21 T cell receptor beta chains below were found in one sample sequenced in a study of blood T cell repertoires in COVID-19. TCRdb keeps only in-frame clones here, not all; method: immunoSEQ multiplex PCR. The repertoire includes some 130,000 clones, around 90% of them detected once, and 3.7% sits in the top ten. The source material was peripheral blood. The source of these receptors is a man aged 50 to 59 with active COVID-19.

The rearrangement joins TRBV7-2 to TRBJ1-5; D gene ambiguous. CDR1 is SGHTA and CDR2 is FQGNSA in the germline V gene. The CDR3 has 15 residues. The ends were cut back, 5 bases at V and 7 bases at J, with 18 bases in the middle. CDR3 coding DNA: TGTGCCAGCAGCCCCTCGGCCTCCGGCGGCCAGCCCCAGCATTTT. This translates into CASSPSASGGQPQHF.

The chain recombines TRBV30 with TRBJ2-1; no reliable D call. The germline gives CDR1 GTSNPN, CDR2 SVGIG (reference sequence). V was clipped by 8 bases and J by 6 bases, with 14 bases between them. The CDR3 sequence is 12 residues long. As DNA, the CDR3 is TGTGCCCAAAGGATTCGAGGCAATGAGCAGTTCTTC. Amino acid sequence: CAQRIRGNEQFF.

The chain uses TRBV6-6 and TRBJ2-1, with 12 bases matching TRBD2. Germline trimming cut 4 bases from V and 12 bases from J; bases unmatched to any gene: 13. The CDR3 is made up of 16 amino acids. From germline, CDR1 is MNHNY and CDR2 SVGAGI (reference sequence). CDR3 sequence: CASSSNTRLAGVRQFF. CDR3 DNA: TGTGCCAGCAGTTCTAATACGCGACTAGCGGGAGTTCGGCAGTTCTTC.

The chain couples TRBV5-1 to TRBJ2-1, with 9 bases that match TRBD2. CDR1 and CDR2 (germline): SGHRS, YFSETQ. V lost 1 base to trimming and J lost 7 bases; unmatched junction nucleotides: 3. CDR3 length: 14 amino acids. The CDR3 sequence is CASSLQTSGNEQFF. The CDR3 DNA reads TGCGCCAGCAGCTTGCAAACTAGCGGGAATGAGCAGTTCTTC. The variable domain in full, completed from reference TRBV5-1 and TRBJ2-1, reads KAGVTQTPRYLIKTRGQQVTLSCSPISGHRSVSWYQQTPGQGLQFLFEYFSETQRNKGNFPGRFSGRQFSNSRSEMNVSTLELGDSALYLCASSLQTSGNEQFFGPGTRLTVL.

V and J are TRBV3-1 (or the pseudogene TRBV3-2) and TRBJ1-6; TRBD1 agrees at 7 bases. The CDR3 runs to 15 residues. The V segment lost 5 bases and the J segment 3 bases; nucleotides outside the gene matches: 4. Looked up from germline, CDR1 is LGHDT and CDR2 is YNNKEL (reference sequence). The CDR3 DNA reads TGTGCCAGCAGCTTAGGGACAGTCTATAATTCACCCCTCCACTTT. Translation: CASSLGTVYNSPLHF.

The rearrangement joins TRBV9 to TRBJ2-3; D gene ambiguous. Germline V CDR1 and CDR2: SGDLS, YYNGEE. V lost 2 bases to trimming and J lost 2 bases, with 6 bases between them. This CDR3 has 13 amino acids. The CDR3 here is CASSVLNTDTQYF. The CDR3 nucleotides are TGTGCCAGCAGCGTTTTAAACACAGATACGCAGTATTTT.

The rearrangement uses TRBV3-1 (or the pseudogene TRBV3-2) and TRBJ2-1; TRBD1 agrees at 8 bases. V trimming: 0 bases; J trimming: 5 bases; junction bases outside the gene matches: 3. Germline V lookup: CDR1 LGHDT, CDR2 YNNKEL (reference sequence). This CDR3 is 15 amino acids long. CDR3 sequence (DNA): TGTGCCAGCAGCCAAGAAGGCAGGGGGCACAATGAGCAGTTCTTC. Translated: CASSQEGRGHNEQFF.

A few counts support this clone. The chain uses TRBV7-9 and TRBJ1-5; D ambiguous. The V end was cut by 3 bases, the J end by 2 bases, with 11 bases between. Per the germline V gene, CDR1 is SEHNR and CDR2 is FQNEAQ (reference sequence). This CDR3 region has 15 residues. CDR3 sequence reads: CASSFEAAGNQPQHF. DNA for the CDR3: TGTGCCAGCAGCTTTGAGGCGGCGGGCAATCAGCCCCAGCATTTT.

V usage is TRBV7-6 and J usage is TRBJ1-4; 7 positions agree with TRBD1. The CDR3 is 14 amino acids. Per the germline V gene, CDR1 is SGHVS and CDR2 is FNYEAQ. V shed 6 bases, J shed 7 bases, and the junction held 8 bases outside the gene matches. This chain's CDR3 is CASSATGSFEKLFF. CDR3 DNA: TGTGCCAGCAGTGCGACAGGGTCTTTTGAAAAACTGTTTTTT.

This chain connects TRBV5-1 to TRBJ2-2, with 8 bases fitting TRBD2. Losses at the gene ends were 5 bases for V and 0 bases for J; bases not matched to a gene: 9. CDR1 and CDR2 from the germline V gene are SGHRS and YFSETQ. This CDR3 spans 17 amino acids. This CDR3 reads CASRRSSGTSNTGELFF. The CDR3 DNA sequence: TGCGCCAGCAGGAGGAGTAGCGGGACCTCGAACACCGGGGAGCTGTTTTTT.

V usage is TRBV3-1 (or the pseudogene TRBV3-2) and J usage is TRBJ1-6; TRBD1 agrees at 8 bases. The germline V gene has CDR1 LGHDT and CDR2 YNNKEL (reference sequence). V gave up 2 bases and J gave up 10 bases; unmatched junction bases: 7. This CDR3 contains 15 residues. The CDR3 bases are TGTGCCAGCAGCCAACTAGGACAGGGTAACTCACCCCTCCACTTT. Translating it yields CASSQLGQGNSPLHF.

The rearrangement uses TRBV7-2 and TRBJ1-1; 7 positions agree with TRBD1. V lost 4 bases, J lost 2 bases, and 10 bases stayed unmatched. The CDR3 contains 16 residues. The germline CDR1 and CDR2 sequences are SGHTA and FQGNSA. Here the CDR3 DNA reads TGTGCCAGCAGCTCAAGAAGGACAGGAATCAACACTGAAGCTTTCTTT. This translates into CASSSRRTGINTEAFF.

CDR3 coding DNA: TGTGCCAGCAGCCAAGGGTTTGGCGGGGGTAACGAAGAGACCCAGTACTTC. This translates into CASSQGFGGGNEETQYF. This chain connects TRBV4-2 to TRBJ2-5, with 7 positions matching TRBD2. The CDR3 covers 17 residues. Trimming took 1 base from V and 3 from J; bases not matched to a gene: 11. The germline gives CDR1 LGHNA, CDR2 YNFKEQ.

The rearrangement links TRBV19 to TRBJ1-5, with D hard to call. CDR3 length equals 15 residues. From germline, CDR1 is LNHDA and CDR2 SQIVND (reference sequence). The V and J ends lost 5 bases and 0 bases respectively, with 11 bases between them. CDR3 bases: TGTGCCAGTAGTTTTGACGGGAATAGCAATCAGCCCCAGCATTTT. It yields the protein CASSFDGNSNQPQHF.

The chain joins TRBV11-3 to TRBJ2-2, with D perhaps matching TRBD1 (6 bases). This CDR3 is built from 17 residues. Germline V gene lookup returns CDR1 SGHNT and CDR2 YENEEA. V was clipped by 1 base and J by 2 bases, with 14 bases between them. CDR3 in DNA: TGTGCCAGCAGCTTAGCCACGGACAGAATCAACACCGGGGAGCTGTTTTTT. This sequence encodes CASSLATDRINTGELFF.

This clone was recorded once. J is TRBJ1-2 and V is TRBV27, with no clear D. CDR3 length: 14 residues. V shed 5 bases and J shed 5 bases, with 15 bases lying between them. Germline V lookup: CDR1 MNHEY, CDR2 SMNVEV (reference sequence). The CDR3 reads CASSPEWGGYGYTF. The DNA for the CDR3 is TGTGCCAGCAGTCCCGAGTGGGGAGGGTATGGCTACACCTTC.

The J gene is TRBJ1-5, the V gene TRBV2, with TRBD1 as a possible D gene (6 bases). This CDR3 spans 14 amino acids. Germline CDR1 reads SNHLY; CDR2 reads FYNNEI. V gave up 5 bases and J gave up 4 bases, with 12 bases separating them. Here the CDR3 reads CASSPGTPNQPQHF. The CDR3 DNA reads TGTGCCAGCAGTCCCGGGACACCAAATCAGCCCCAGCATTTT.

The rearrangement links TRBV9 to TRBJ2-5; D unresolved. Germline V gives CDR1 SGDLS, CDR2 YYNGEE. This CDR3 region has 14 residues. Trimming left V 0 bases short and J 5 bases short, with 11 bases between. The DNA for the CDR3 is TGTGCCAGCAGCGTAGGATTTGAGAGGGAGACCCAGTACTTC. Its protein is CASSVGFERETQYF.

V usage is TRBV5-1 and J usage is TRBJ2-5; D ambiguous. Trimming removed 4 bases from V and 0 bases from J, with 4 bases in between. This CDR3 is built from 12 residues. In germline, CDR1 is SGHRS, CDR2 YFSETQ. For the CDR3, the DNA is TGCGCCAGCAGCCCAGACCAAGAGACCCAGTACTTC. This sequence encodes CASSPDQETQYF.

The V call is TRBV21-1, the J call TRBJ1-5; TRBD1 is taken as the D call from the table, unchecked against the DNA. TRBV21-1 is shown as a pseudogene. The CDR3 is 17 residues long. CDR3 sequence (DNA): TGTGCCAGCAGCGGAGATATCGAAGACAGTAAGAATCAGCCCCAGCATTTT. As protein: CASSGDIEDSKNQPQHF.

This CDR3 is CASSPQGLYEQYF. The CDR3 coding sequence is TGTGCCAGCAGCCCGCAGGGTCTCTACGAGCAGTACTTC. The chain carries TRBV5-6 and TRBJ2-7, with D possibly being TRBD1 (5 bases). Per the germline V gene, CDR1 is SGHDT and CDR2 is YYEEEE. The CDR3 is 13 amino acids. V was clipped by 4 bases and J by 3 bases, with 11 bases between them.